One T cell receptor (beta chain) is described in this entry. Losses at the gene ends were 0 bases for V and 2 bases for J; bases not matched to a gene: 3. In germline, CDR1 is LGHNA, CDR2 YNFKEQ. This CDR3 comprises 15 residues. These data come from a study of blood T cell repertoires in COVID-19. Profiled with immunoSEQ multiplex PCR; TCRdb holds only in-frame clones, not every one. The sample includes about 150,000 clones, around 86% of them seen just once. Patients from Seattle were sampled longitudinally, starting during active infection. The sample comprised peripheral blood. The chain links TRBV4-2 to TRBJ1-2, with 7 bases aligning to TRBD1. The sequence was collected from a woman older than 75 with COVID-19, enrolled during active disease. CDR3 sequence reads: CASSQETGRNYGYTF. DNA of the CDR3: TGTGCCAGCAGCCAAGAGACAGGGAGGAACTATGGCTACACCTTC.